A single sample gave rise to the 5 T cell receptor beta chains below, sequenced in a study of blood T cell repertoires in COVID-19. Here immunoSEQ multiplex PCR was the method, and the copy in TCRdb shows in-frame clones only, minus some. The data show about 41,000 clones, about four fifths seen once. The material sequenced was peripheral blood. These receptors were collected from a woman over 75 with active or convalescent COVID-19.

The J gene is TRBJ2-7, the V gene TRBV28; maybe TRBD1 (6 bases). Trimming removed 3 bases at V and 6 bases at J, with 15 bases between. The CDR3 length is 14 residues. Germline assignment: CDR1 MDHEN and CDR2 SYDVKM. CDR3 residues: CASSFLGGSGEQYF. Here the CDR3 DNA reads TGTGCCAGCAGTTTTCTAGGGGGTAGTGGCGAGCAGTACTTC.

The rearrangement uses TRBV9 and TRBJ1-2; D call uncertain. The CDR3 length is 14 residues. Looked up from germline, CDR1 is SGDLS and CDR2 is YYNGEE. Trimming took 3 bases from V and 1 from J, leaving 10 bases between them. As DNA, the CDR3 is TGTGCCAGCAGCGCCCAGACGGGTAACTATGGCTACACCTTC. Its translation: CASSAQTGNYGYTF.

The J gene is TRBJ1-5, the V gene TRBV18, with 8 bases identical to TRBD1. CDR3 length equals 13 residues. Trimming at V came to 8 bases and at J to 7 bases, leaving 7 bases not matched to a gene. Germline V gives CDR1 KGHSH, CDR2 LQKENI. In nucleotides, the CDR3 is TGTGCCAGCACCCAGGACAGGGAACAGCCCCAGCATTTT. This translates into CASTQDREQPQHF.

The V call is TRBV15, the J call TRBJ1-2; D perhaps matches TRBD1 (5 bases). This CDR3 has 16 amino acids. The V gene lost 4 bases and the J gene lost 0 bases, with 15 bases spanning the gap. Germline values: CDR1 LNHNV, CDR2 YYDKDF (reference sequence). The chain's CDR3 is CATSTPSGTANYGYTF. The CDR3 bases are TGTGCCACCAGCACCCCCAGCGGGACGGCTAACTATGGCTACACCTTC.

On this clone: One end of the junction does not line up with germline, which may come from a read error. V gene TRBV7-2 combines with J gene TRBJ2-1; 10 bases match TRBD2. Germline values: CDR1 SGHTA, CDR2 FQGNSA. The CDR3 loop spans 15 amino acids. In DNA, the CDR3 is TGTGCCAGCAGCCCAGGTGGCCTAGCGGGAGACGAGCGGTTCTTC. Translation: CASSPGGLAGDERFF.